These 31 T cell receptor beta chains were all obtained from the same sample, sequenced in a study of cytomegalovirus exposure and HLA in healthy donors. Primers for the PCR totalled 60 Vbeta and 13 Jbeta. Measured with immunoSEQ multiplex PCR; TCRdb has only the in-frame clones, and not every one. The sample shows roughly 140,000 clones, about four fifths of them seen only once. Sequences were obtained from PBMCs. The origin of the receptors is a man aged 30 to 39 in good health and CMV-seronegative.

The J gene is TRBJ1-2, the V gene TRBV30, with 7 nucleotides matching TRBD1. J was trimmed by 2 bases and V by 0 bases; bases with no gene match: 12. Germline-derived CDR1 and CDR2 are GTSNPN and SVGIG (reference sequence). This CDR3 region has 17 residues. CDR3 protein: CAWSVFPRDRDNYGYTF. CDR3 DNA sequence: TGTGCCTGGAGTGTATTCCCCCGGGACAGAGACAACTATGGCTACACCTTC. Drawing the rest from reference TRBV30 and TRBJ1-2, the complete variable domain is SQTIHQWPATLVQPVGSPLSLECTVEGTSNPNLYWYRQAAGRGLQLLFYSVGIGQISSEVPQNLSASRPQDRQFILSSKKLLLSDSGFYLCAWSVFPRDRDNYGYTFGSGTRLTVV.

The chain uses TRBV7-2 and TRBJ1-5; 10 bases match TRBD1. CDR1 is SGHTA and CDR2 is FQGNSA in the germline V gene. The V and J ends lost 5 bases and 6 bases, in that order; junction bases with no gene match: 7. This CDR3 contains 15 residues. The CDR3 spells CASSQDRGLGQPQHF. The CDR3 region has the DNA TGTGCCAGCAGCCAGGACAGGGGGTTGGGTCAGCCCCAGCATTTT.

The V gene is TRBV28, the J gene TRBJ2-7, with D unresolved. V was trimmed by 3 bases and J by 4 bases, leaving 7 bases between them. CDR1 is MDHEN, CDR2 SYDVKM, per germline. The CDR3 runs to 12 residues. The CDR3 protein is CASSFLAYEQYF. The CDR3 DNA reads TGTGCCAGCAGTTTTCTGGCTTACGAGCAGTACTTC.

V is TRBV9 and J is TRBJ2-2; a possible D gene is TRBD1 (7 bases). This CDR3 contains 15 residues. The germline gives CDR1 SGDLS, CDR2 YYNGEE. V lost 3 bases and J 7 bases, leaving 16 bases between the germline ends. The CDR3: CASSEEGASYGELFF. The CDR3 nucleotides read TGTGCCAGCAGCGAGGAGGGGGCATCCTACGGGGAGCTGTTTTTT.

This rearrangement joins TRBV6-5 to TRBJ2-7; D is possibly TRBD2 (7 bases). Trimming took 2 bases from V and 1 from J, leaving 15 bases between them. Looked up from germline, CDR1 is MNHEY and CDR2 is SVGAGI. CDR3 length: 16 residues. The CDR3 here is CASSYLRGGASYEQYF. The CDR3 nucleotides are TGTGCCAGCAGTTACCTGAGGGGGGGCGCGTCCTACGAGCAGTACTTC.

The gene calls are TRBV28 and TRBJ1-2, with D maybe TRBD1 (6 bases). V lost 4 bases and J lost 2, with 8 bases in between. The CDR3 is made up of 13 amino acids. Germline V gene sequence: CDR1 MDHEN, CDR2 SYDVKM. The CDR3 loop reads CASSSGVNYGYTF. The CDR3 bases are TGTGCCAGCAGTTCAGGGGTCAACTATGGCTACACCTTC.

The V call is TRBV4-2, the J call TRBJ2-5; perhaps TRBD2 as D (5 bases). Trimming stripped 3 bases from V and 5 bases from J, with 7 bases between. CDR1 and CDR2 from the germline V gene are LGHNA and YNFKEQ. This CDR3 is built from 12 residues. DNA of the CDR3: TGTGCCAGCAGCCAGTCGGGGGAGACCCAGTACTTC. It translates to CASSQSGETQYF.

This chain links TRBV9 with TRBJ2-2, with 8 bases identical to TRBD2. The CDR3 is 19 residues long. Germline-derived CDR1 and CDR2 are SGDLS and YYNGEE. Losses at the gene ends were 2 bases for V and 0 bases for J; bases not matched to a gene: 12. In DNA form, the CDR3 reads TGTGCCAGCAGCGTTAGGGCTTCCACTAGCGGATCGAACACCGGGGAGCTGTTTTTT. Its translation: CASSVRASTSGSNTGELFF.

The V gene is TRBV5-1, the J gene TRBJ2-1, with TRBD1 matching 7 bases. The CDR3 contains 14 residues. V lost 10 bases, J lost 6 bases, and 13 bases stayed unmatched. Per germline, CDR1 SGHRS and CDR2 YFSETQ. This chain's CDR3 is CASMTGSSANEQFF. Written as DNA, the CDR3 is TGCGCCTCCATGACAGGGTCAAGTGCCAATGAGCAGTTCTTC.

In its sample, this clone was seen once. The rearrangement uses TRBV27 and TRBJ1-1; D is unresolved. The germline V gene encodes CDR1 MNHEY and CDR2 SMNVEV (reference sequence). The CDR3 runs to 19 residues. V lost 3 bases to trimming and J lost 1 base, with 24 bases between them. The CDR3 region is CASSFVPTTSHVPNTEAFF. The DNA for the CDR3 is TGTGCCAGCAGTTTTGTCCCCACAACAAGTCATGTCCCGAACACTGAAGCTTTCTTT.

The CDR3 DNA reads TGTGCCAGCAGTGAAGACGGGGACTACGAGCAGTACTTC. Its translation is CASSEDGDYEQYF. The rearrangement joins TRBV6-1 to TRBJ2-7; tentative D call: TRBD2 (5 bases). The CDR3 sequence is 13 residues long. Looked up from germline, CDR1 is MNHNS and CDR2 is SASEGT. The V gene lost 1 base and the J gene lost 3 bases, with 7 bases spanning the gap.

The rearrangement links TRBV5-1 to TRBJ2-1, with 9 nucleotides matching TRBD2. Unmatched junction bases numbered 4, after V lost 4 bases and J lost 5 bases. Germline CDR1 and CDR2: SGHRS and YFSETQ. The CDR3 loop spans 14 amino acids. CDR3 protein: CASSGVAGDNEQFF. The DNA for the CDR3 is TGCGCCAGCAGCGGCGTAGCGGGAGACAATGAGCAGTTCTTC. The complete variable domain, with remaining parts taken from reference TRBV5-1 and TRBJ2-1, reads KAGVTQTPRYLIKTRGQQVTLSCSPISGHRSVSWYQQTPGQGLQFLFEYFSETQRNKGNFPGRFSGRQFSNSRSEMNVSTLELGDSALYLCASSGVAGDNEQFFGPGTRLTVL.

The CDR3 spells CASSTRGGYNEQFF. DNA for the CDR3: TGTGCCAGCAGTACTAGGGGGGGGTACAATGAGCAGTTCTTC. The rearrangement joins TRBV6-5 to TRBJ2-1, with D possibly being TRBD2 (7 bases). The germline CDR1 and CDR2 sequences are MNHEY and SVGAGI. The CDR3 contains 14 residues. V was clipped by 5 bases and J by 4 bases, with 12 bases between them.

This clone was detected a few times. The chain couples TRBV18 to TRBJ1-4; no reliable D call. Germline CDR1 and CDR2: KGHSH and LQKENI. Trimming took off 3 bases at V and 11 bases at J, with 10 bases between the two ends. CDR3 length equals 12 residues. CDR3 sequence (DNA): TGTGCCAGCTCACCTCAGGACTGGAAACTGTTTTTT. Amino acids: CASSPQDWKLFF.

V and J are TRBV7-9 and TRBJ2-1, with a possible D match to TRBD1 (5 bases). Per germline, CDR1 SEHNR and CDR2 FQNEAQ (reference sequence). Between the trimmed V and J ends, which lost 3 bases and 6 bases, there was a span of 6 bases. CDR3 length: 12 residues. CDR3 nucleotides: TGTGCCAGCAGCTTCCAGGGCAATGAGCAGTTCTTC. It codes for CASSFQGNEQFF.

The V and J genes are TRBV11-2 and TRBJ2-3, with a possible D match to TRBD2 (6 bases). The CDR3 spans 11 residues. Germline values: CDR1 SGHAT, CDR2 FQNNGV. Between the trimmed V and J ends, which lost 3 bases and 10 bases, there was a span of 8 bases. The CDR3 region has the DNA TGTGCCAGCAGCTTGGGGGACTCGCAGTATTTT. Residues: CASSLGDSQYF.

The chain links TRBV5-1 to TRBJ1-1, with D perhaps matching TRBD1 (6 bases). The CDR3 has 12 residues. V lost 5 bases, J lost 5 bases, and 10 bases lay in between. Germline CDR1 SGHRS, CDR2 YFSETQ. CDR3 in DNA: TGCGCCAGCAGACCCGACAGGACTGAAGCTTTCTTT. Translation gives CASRPDRTEAFF.

The rearrangement links TRBV7-3 to TRBJ1-5, with TRBD1 matching 10 bases. The junction had 2 bases not matched to a gene; V was cut back by 5 bases and J by 7 bases. In germline, CDR1 is SGHTA, CDR2 FQGTGA. The CDR3 consists of 13 residues. The CDR3 nucleotides are TGTGCCAGCAGCCCGGACAGGGGGCAGCCCCAGCATTTT. Translated: CASSPDRGQPQHF.

This rearrangement joins TRBV28 to TRBJ2-7, with D unclear. Trimming shortened V by 6 bases and J by 3 bases, and 12 bases separated the two germline ends. Germline V lookup: CDR1 MDHEN, CDR2 SYDVKM. This CDR3 region has 13 residues. The CDR3 coding sequence is TGTGCCAGCAGCCCGGAAACAGTCTACGAGCAGTACTTC. Translated, it gives CASSPETVYEQYF.

The V gene is TRBV7-9, the J gene TRBJ2-4; D gene ambiguous. The CDR3 covers 13 residues. Deletions cut 3 bases from V and 7 bases from J, with 10 bases between. The germline CDR1 and CDR2 sequences are SEHNR and FQNEAQ (reference sequence). In nucleotides, the CDR3 is TGTGCCAGCAGCTTCCCCGCTATGAACATTCAGTACTTC. It specifies CASSFPAMNIQYF.

V usage is TRBV5-1 and J usage is TRBJ2-5; 12 bases align to TRBD2. This CDR3 spans 16 amino acids. After removal of 5 bases from V and 4 bases from J, the junction contained 9 bases not matched to a gene. The V gene's germline CDR1 is SGHRS and CDR2 YFSETQ. For the CDR3, the DNA is TGCGCCAGCAGTCAACGACTAGCGGGAGAAATAGAGACCCAGTACTTC. Translation gives CASSQRLAGEIETQYF.

The V and J genes are TRBV28 and TRBJ1-5; D perhaps matches TRBD1 (6 bases). The CDR3 extends over 14 amino acids. V shed 6 bases and J shed 6 bases, with 15 bases lying between them. CDR1 and CDR2 from the germline V gene are MDHEN and SYDVKM. CDR3 DNA sequence: TGTGCCAGCAGGGGACATCGAGGCGGTCAGCCCCAGCATTTT. It specifies CASRGHRGGQPQHF.

The CDR3 spells CASSNPGQEFRKLFF. As DNA, the CDR3 is TGCGCCAGCAGCAACCCGGGACAGGAGTTCCGAAAACTGTTTTTT. This chain joins TRBV5-1 and TRBJ1-4, with TRBD1 matching 8 bases. CDR1 and CDR2 (germline): SGHRS, YFSETQ. Trimming took 4 bases from V and 10 from J; bases not matched to a gene: 12. The CDR3 covers 15 residues.

V usage is TRBV15 and J usage is TRBJ1-4; 7 bases are shared with TRBD1. The CDR3 is 18 amino acids. Trimming at V came to 3 bases and at J to 0 bases, leaving 10 bases not matched to a gene. CDR1 and CDR2 (germline): LNHNV, YYDKDF (reference sequence). The CDR3 nucleotides are TGTGCCACCAGCAGGGACATCGGGACAGTTGCAACTAATGAAAAACTGTTTTTT. Translating it yields CATSRDIGTVATNEKLFF.

The chain links TRBV4-1 to TRBJ1-5, with D unclear. Germline V gene lookup returns CDR1 MGHRA and CDR2 YSYEKL. This CDR3 contains 14 residues. Trimming took off 1 base at V and 4 bases at J, with 8 bases between the two ends. CDR3 sequence: CASSQGWQNQPQHF. In DNA form, the CDR3 reads TGCGCCAGCAGCCAAGGGTGGCAAAATCAGCCCCAGCATTTT.

The chain links TRBV7-8 to TRBJ1-1; TRBD1 matches at 9 bases. The CDR3 spans 16 residues. Germline V gene sequence: CDR1 SGHVS, CDR2 FQNEAQ. V shed 5 bases, J shed 1 base, and the junction held 8 bases outside the gene matches. The chain's CDR3 is CASSAIQGAGNTEAFF. For the CDR3, the DNA is TGTGCCAGCAGCGCCATACAGGGGGCAGGGAACACTGAAGCTTTCTTT.

The chain is built from TRBV4-1 and TRBJ2-7; D is perhaps TRBD2 (6 bases). V lost 0 bases and J 3 bases, leaving 12 bases between the germline ends. Germline-derived CDR1 and CDR2 are MGHRA and YSYEKL. This CDR3 comprises 15 residues. The CDR3 spells CASSQDLLRDYEQYF. The CDR3 DNA reads TGCGCCAGCAGCCAAGATCTATTGCGGGACTACGAGCAGTACTTC.

The chain links TRBV29-1 to TRBJ2-2, with 8 bases that match TRBD1. Trimming cost V 1 base and J 4 bases; bases outside gene matches: 11. The V gene's germline CDR1 is SQVTM and CDR2 ANQGSEA. The CDR3 has 17 amino acids. This CDR3 reads CSVEVWGQGAVTGELFF. As DNA, the CDR3 is TGCAGCGTTGAAGTATGGGGCCAGGGGGCTGTCACCGGGGAGCTGTTTTTT.

The chain employs TRBV5-4 and TRBJ2-7; 10 bases align to TRBD1. The CDR3 runs to 16 residues. CDR1 SGHNT and CDR2 YYREEE come from the germline V gene (reference sequence). J was trimmed by 6 bases and V by 6 bases; bases with no gene match: 15. Here the CDR3 reads CASTTTTGTGVGEQYF. The CDR3 DNA sequence: TGTGCCAGCACAACTACCACCGGGACAGGGGTAGGCGAGCAGTACTTC.

The V call is TRBV6-6, the J call TRBJ2-3; 10 bases line up with TRBD2. The V segment lost 6 bases and the J segment 0 bases; nucleotides outside the gene matches: 6. The germline CDR1 and CDR2 sequences are MNHNY and SVGAGI (reference sequence). This CDR3 is 16 amino acids long. CDR3 coding DNA: TGTGCCAGCAGCCTCGGACTAGCGGCTAGCACAGATACGCAGTATTTT. Protein sequence: CASSLGLAASTDTQYF.

V and J are TRBV18 and TRBJ2-7, with 8 positions matching TRBD2. Trimming removed 3 bases from V and 3 bases from J; junction bases left unmatched: 7. CDR3 size: 15 residues. Germline-derived CDR1 and CDR2 are KGHSH and LQKENI. The CDR3: CASSPTSGKDYEQYF. CDR3 bases: TGTGCCAGCTCACCCACTAGCGGCAAAGACTACGAGCAGTACTTC.